This T cell receptor (beta chain) was identified in a study of beta chain features in type 1 diabetes. cDNA synthesis used the whole RNA isolate, giving expressed TCRB sequences. Libraries were prepared by immunoSEQ multiplex PCR; TCRdb keeps only in-frame clonotypes and omits some of them. The table lists hundreds of thousands of clones, around 15% of them singletons. This clone has a handful of counts. The CDR3 is 17 amino acids. The germline V gene encodes CDR1 LGHNA and CDR2 YNFKEQ. The V gene end was trimmed by 0 bases and the J gene end by 7 bases; junction bases not matched to a gene: 15. The chain carries TRBV4-2 and TRBJ2-7; 7 bases line up with TRBD2. The source is a man younger than 35 in good health. Sequenced sample: naive CD4+ T cells from blood. The CDR3 loop is CASSQDYLAAGPGEQYF. Written as DNA, the CDR3 is TGTGCCAGCAGCCAAGACTATCTAGCGGCGGGACCTGGAGAGCAGTACTTC.